One and the same sample provided the 22 T cell receptor beta chains below, sequenced in a study of beta chain features in type 1 diabetes. Expressed TCRB transcripts were sequenced because the isolated RNA had all been reverse transcribed beforehand. The protocol was immunoSEQ multiplex PCR, while the TCRdb copy is restricted to in-frame clones and leaves out a portion. The data contain fewer than 250,000 clones, roughly 13% of them singletons. Specimen: naive CD4+ T cells from blood. The receptors originated from a woman between 40 and 55 years old in good health.

This clone was counted between two and nine times. The chain couples TRBV6-1 to TRBJ2-2, with 10 bases aligning to TRBD2. With V trimmed by 4 bases and J by 4 bases, 6 bases remained unmatched. In germline, CDR1 is MNHNS, CDR2 SASEGT. This CDR3 has 16 amino acids. For the CDR3, the DNA is TGTGCCAGCAGTGCCCTAGCGGGGGTAATCACCGGGGAGCTGTTTTTT. Amino acid sequence: CASSALAGVITGELFF.

This clone appeared a few times. This rearrangement joins TRBV7-8 to TRBJ2-5, with D uncertain. Germline loops: CDR1 SGHVS, CDR2 FQNEAQ. This CDR3 is built from 12 residues. The V end was cut by 2 bases, the J end by 7 bases, with 8 bases between. The CDR3 loop reads CASSLPPGTQYF. CDR3 DNA sequence: TGTGCCAGCAGCTTACCCCCGGGGACCCAGTACTTC.

The genes are TRBV7-9 and TRBJ2-2; TRBD1 matches at 7 bases. This CDR3 spans 19 amino acids. J was trimmed by 3 bases and V by 1 base; bases with no gene match: 14. Germline-derived CDR1 and CDR2 are SEHNR and FQNEAQ (reference sequence). CDR3 sequence (DNA): TGTGCCAGCAGCTTAGTACTTGGAGGCAGGGGGTTATACACCGGGGAGCTGTTTTTT. Its protein is CASSLVLGGRGLYTGELFF.

A few counts support this clone. This chain's CDR3 is CASSRGYEAFF. The CDR3 DNA reads as TGTGCCAGCAGTCGGGGATACGAAGCTTTCTTT. The V and J genes are TRBV6-1 and TRBJ1-1; D uncertain. Trimming cost V 5 bases and J 8 bases, with 9 bases left between them. From germline, CDR1 is MNHNS and CDR2 SASEGT. The CDR3 totals 11 residues.

In its sample, this clone was seen a few times. The V gene is TRBV7-2, the J gene TRBJ1-4; 7 nucleotides line up with TRBD1. J lost 3 bases, V lost 4 bases, and 5 bases had no gene match. The V gene's germline CDR1 is SGHTA and CDR2 FQGNSA. The CDR3 length is 15 residues. CDR3 sequence reads: CASSSGGTANEKLFF. CDR3 coding DNA: TGTGCCAGCAGCTCAGGGGGTACGGCTAATGAAAAACTGTTTTTT.

This clone was counted a few times. The rearrangement links TRBV5-1 to TRBJ2-5; D is perhaps TRBD1 (5 bases). The CDR3 runs 15 residues. Looked up from germline, CDR1 is SGHRS and CDR2 is YFSETQ. Trimming cost V 1 base and J 1 base, with 11 bases left between them. The CDR3 loop reads CASSLTGQGQETQYF. The CDR3 coding sequence is TGCGCCAGCAGCTTGACGGGCCAGGGCCAAGAGACCCAGTACTTC. Based on the CDR3 plus reference TRBV5-1 and TRBJ2-5, the full variable domain is KAGVTQTPRYLIKTRGQQVTLSCSPISGHRSVSWYQQTPGQGLQFLFEYFSETQRNKGNFPGRFSGRQFSNSRSEMNVSTLELGDSALYLCASSLTGQGQETQYFGPGTRLLVL.

The chain recombines TRBV9 with TRBJ2-7; D is unresolved. Trimming cost V 0 bases and J 4 bases, with 11 bases left between them. Germline V gene data show CDR1 as SGDLS and CDR2 as YYNGEE. This CDR3 comprises 14 residues. The CDR3 sequence: CASSVAPGGYEQYF. Written as DNA, the CDR3 is TGTGCCAGCAGCGTAGCCCCCGGCGGTTACGAGCAGTACTTC.

The chain joins TRBV7-9 to TRBJ2-3, with TRBD2 identical over 8 bases. The CDR3 is made up of 15 amino acids. Germline V gene lookup returns CDR1 SEHNR and CDR2 FQNEAQ (reference sequence). V gave up 6 bases and J gave up 2 bases; unmatched junction bases: 7. Here the CDR3 DNA reads TGTGCCAGCAGTCCGGGGGGGACCAACACAGATACGCAGTATTTT. It specifies CASSPGGTNTDTQYF.

The gene calls are TRBV27 and TRBJ2-1, with D maybe TRBD2 (7 bases). Per the germline V gene, CDR1 is MNHEY and CDR2 is SMNVEV (reference sequence). The CDR3 extends over 19 amino acids. The V gene lost 1 base and the J gene lost 10 bases, with 29 bases spanning the gap. The CDR3 bases are TGTGCCAGCAGTTTATACGGCACCCTCCGGGGGGCAGTTCCGGGGGAGCAGTTCTTC. Translation: CASSLYGTLRGAVPGEQFF.

The chain is built from TRBV6-5 and TRBJ1-5, with 7 bases matching TRBD1. CDR3 length: 14 amino acids. The germline CDR1 and CDR2 sequences are MNHEY and SVGAGI. J lost 4 bases, V lost 8 bases, and 8 bases had no gene match. In DNA, the CDR3 is TGTGCCAGCGGACCGGGACAGACGAATCAGCCCCAGCATTTT. As protein: CASGPGQTNQPQHF.

The chain recombines TRBV2 with TRBJ2-2, with 10 bases that match TRBD2. The V gene end was trimmed by 8 bases and the J gene end by 6 bases; junction bases not matched to a gene: 12. Germline V gives CDR1 SNHLY, CDR2 FYNNEI. The CDR3 loop spans 16 amino acids. CDR3 sequence (DNA): TGTGCCAGCGGAGGTAGCGGGGGGCCTGAGTCCGGGGAGCTGTTTTTT. Translating gives CASGGSGGPESGELFF.

This clone turned up a few times. The chain employs TRBV6-1 and TRBJ2-3; unclear D gene. CDR3 size: 15 residues. V lost 1 base to trimming and J lost 0 bases, with 8 bases between them. Germline CDR1 is MNHNS and CDR2 is SASEGT. The CDR3 region is CASSEVGFSTDTQYF. CDR3 nucleotide sequence: TGTGCCAGCAGTGAAGTGGGCTTTAGCACAGATACGCAGTATTTT.

The chain recombines TRBV7-2 with TRBJ2-2; 7 nucleotides match TRBD2. V was clipped by 6 bases and J by 5 bases; unmatched bases: 12. Germline values: CDR1 SGHTA, CDR2 FQGNSA. This CDR3 is 16 amino acids long. CDR3 region: CASSLSGARDTGELFF. As DNA, the CDR3 is TGTGCCAGCAGTTTGAGCGGGGCACGAGATACCGGGGAGCTGTTTTTT.

This clone was seen repeatedly, ten times or more. This chain connects TRBV19 to TRBJ1-1, with unresolved D. There are 12 residues in the CDR3. The V and J ends lost 3 bases and 0 bases respectively, with 2 bases between them. Germline values: CDR1 LNHDA, CDR2 SQIVND (reference sequence). The CDR3 region is CASSIVNTEAFF. The CDR3 DNA is TGTGCCAGTAGTATCGTGAACACTGAAGCTTTCTTT.

This clone was seen a handful of times. This chain uses TRBV5-1 with TRBJ1-6, with D perhaps TRBD1 (5 bases). V was cut by 0 bases and J by 6 bases, with 10 bases left in between. CDR3 length: 15 residues. Germline V gene sequence: CDR1 SGHRS, CDR2 YFSETQ. The CDR3 spells CASSLVQESNSPLHF. DNA of the CDR3: TGCGCCAGCAGCTTGGTACAGGAGAGTAATTCACCCCTCCACTTT. Together with reference TRBV5-1 and TRBJ1-6, the CDR3 gives the full variable domain: KAGVTQTPRYLIKTRGQQVTLSCSPISGHRSVSWYQQTPGQGLQFLFEYFSETQRNKGNFPGRFSGRQFSNSRSEMNVSTLELGDSALYLCASSLVQESNSPLHFGNGTRLTVT.

In this sample, this clone turned up many times. The chain links TRBV23-1 to TRBJ2-5; 11 nucleotides align to TRBD2. TRBV23-1 is labeled an ORF, and its function is uncertain. Trimming cost V 2 bases and J 2 bases; bases outside gene matches: 7. The CDR3 covers 17 residues. Here the CDR3 reads CASSQQTSGDAQETQYF. For the CDR3, the DNA is TGCGCCAGCAGTCAACAGACTAGCGGGGACGCTCAAGAGACCCAGTACTTC.

V gene TRBV6-5 combines with J gene TRBJ1-2, with 9 nucleotides matching TRBD1. Germline V gene sequence: CDR1 MNHEY, CDR2 SVGAGI. Trimming took 7 bases from V and 5 from J; bases not matched to a gene: 5. This CDR3 comprises 13 residues. CDR3 DNA: TGTGCCAGCACCGGGGACAGGGAGTATGGCTACACCTTC. It translates to CASTGDREYGYTF.

V and J are TRBV6-5 and TRBJ1-3; D gene ambiguous. The CDR3 consists of 16 residues. From germline, CDR1 is MNHEY and CDR2 SVGAGI. Trimming removed 2 bases at V and 2 bases at J, with 13 bases between. The CDR3 is CASSYGRASAGNTIYF. In DNA, the CDR3 is TGTGCCAGCAGTTACGGGCGGGCCTCTGCTGGAAACACCATATATTTT.

The CDR3 DNA follows: TGCAGCGCCGGACGGGGAGTTACTGAAGCTTTCTTT. The encoded protein is CSAGRGVTEAFF. The chain combines TRBV29-1 with TRBJ1-1; no firm D call. The CDR3 runs to 12 residues. Germline V gene lookup returns CDR1 SQVTM and CDR2 ANQGSEA. Trimming took off 7 bases at V and 5 bases at J, with 14 bases between the two ends.

The V gene is TRBV5-8, the J gene TRBJ2-4; D may be TRBD2 (5 bases). V dropped 3 bases and J dropped 0 bases, with 19 bases sitting between them. The CDR3 is made up of 18 amino acids. Germline V CDR1 and CDR2: SGHTS, YDEGEE. In DNA, the CDR3 is TGTGCCAGCAGCTGGAGGAACTCCAGGTTACTAGCCAAAAACATTCAGTACTTC. Translated, it gives CASSWRNSRLLAKNIQYF.

The chain has TRBV6-6 and TRBJ2-1; possibly TRBD2 for D (7 bases). Germline CDR1 and CDR2: MNHNY and SVGAGI (reference sequence). The CDR3 is 14 residues long. Trimming shortened V by 7 bases and J by 4 bases, and 14 bases separated the two germline ends. For the CDR3, the DNA is TGTGCCAGCATAGAGGGGGGGAATTACAATGAGCAGTTCTTC. It is translated as CASIEGGNYNEQFF.

This clone was counted only a few times. The chain is built from TRBV18 and TRBJ1-2, with no clear D. The CDR3 has 14 residues. Germline values: CDR1 KGHSH, CDR2 LQKENI. V was pared by 3 bases and J by 0 bases, with 8 bases between. In DNA, the CDR3 is TGTGCCAGCTCACCGTCAGACTCTAACTATGGCTACACCTTC. Its protein is CASSPSDSNYGYTF.